One sample yielded the 24 T cell receptor beta chains listed below, sequenced in a study of early stage breast cancer tumors. This table comes from immunoSEQ multiplex PCR, and its TCRdb copy is limited to in-frame clones, with some not included. Of about 58,000 clones in the sample, approximately 80% were seen once. The sequencing sample was made of blood. These receptors were taken from a person under 45 with breast cancer.

The chain has TRBV5-4 and TRBJ2-1; 8 positions match TRBD1. CDR3 length: 13 amino acids. Germline values: CDR1 SGHNT, CDR2 YYREEE (reference sequence). Trimming took 5 bases from V and 10 from J; bases not matched to a gene: 8. The DNA of the CDR3 is TGTGCCAGCAGACAGACAGGGGCAGGGGAGCAGTTCTTC. This encodes CASRQTGAGEQFF.

The chain carries TRBV6-6 and TRBJ1-3; unclear D gene. CDR3 length: 12 amino acids. Trimming pared 10 bases from V and 4 bases from J, leaving 11 bases between. Germline CDR1 is MNHNY and CDR2 is SVGAGI (reference sequence). The CDR3: CATGSSGNTIYF. DNA of the CDR3: TGTGCCACCGGGAGCTCCGGAAACACCATATATTTT.

The rearrangement uses TRBV5-1 and TRBJ2-7; the D gene could be TRBD1 or TRBD2 (5 bases each). Germline assignment: CDR1 SGHRS and CDR2 YFSETQ. V dropped 6 bases and J dropped 3 bases, with 16 bases sitting between them. The CDR3 covers 14 residues. The CDR3 region is CASNPGQGNYEQYF. CDR3 coding DNA: TGCGCCAGCAACCCGGGGCAGGGTAACTACGAGCAGTACTTC.

The gene calls are TRBV6-4 and TRBJ2-3; D is perhaps TRBD2 (5 bases). Germline V gene sequence: CDR1 MRHNA, CDR2 SNTAGT. The V end lost 4 bases, the J end lost 6 bases, and 11 bases lay between the germline ends. CDR3 length: 13 amino acids. CDR3 region: CASSGQRGDTQYF. DNA of the CDR3: TGTGCCAGCAGTGGCCAGAGAGGGGATACGCAGTATTTT.

V is TRBV19 and J is TRBJ1-2, with 9 bases that match TRBD1. CDR3 length: 13 amino acids. CDR1 is LNHDA and CDR2 is SQIVND in the germline V gene (reference sequence). Trimming cost V 8 bases and J 6 bases; bases outside gene matches: 7. The CDR3 here is CASELGTGNGYTF. CDR3 in DNA: TGTGCCAGTGAACTGGGGACAGGGAATGGCTACACCTTC.

CDR3 DNA: TGTGCCAGTAGTATAGCGGTTAGCACAGATACGCAGTATTTT. This encodes CASSIAVSTDTQYF. The J gene is TRBJ2-3, the V gene TRBV19; D uncertain. This CDR3 has 14 residues. CDR1 and CDR2 from the germline V gene are LNHDA and SQIVND (reference sequence). V was clipped by 1 base and J by 0 bases, with 5 bases between them.

This chain's CDR3 is CASSPLTGGPFISYEQYF. In nucleotides, the CDR3 is TGTGCCAGCAGCCCACTGACAGGGGGCCCCTTTATCTCCTACGAGCAGTACTTC. The rearrangement uses TRBV9 and TRBJ2-7; 10 nucleotides align to TRBD1. Looked up from germline, CDR1 is SGDLS and CDR2 is YYNGEE. The V gene end was trimmed by 4 bases and the J gene end by 0 bases; junction bases not matched to a gene: 13. CDR3 length equals 18 residues.

This clone was counted a few times. The chain recombines TRBV7-9 with TRBJ1-6; tentative D call: TRBD1 (5 bases). The germline V gene encodes CDR1 SEHNR and CDR2 FQNEAQ (reference sequence). V was trimmed by 5 bases and J by 9 bases, leaving 17 bases between them. The CDR3 is 15 amino acids. CDR3 sequence (DNA): TGTGCCAGCAGCCCTAGCCAGGGTATTAGTTCACCCCTCCACTTT. Its protein is CASSPSQGISSPLHF.

V usage is TRBV30 and J usage is TRBJ2-3; TRBD2 matches 10 bases. The CDR3 is 14 residues long. V was clipped by 3 bases and J by 4 bases; unmatched bases: 4. The germline V gene encodes CDR1 GTSNPN and CDR2 SVGIG (reference sequence). As DNA, the CDR3 is TGTGCCTGGAGAAGCGGGAGGGGATCAGATACGCAGTATTTT. This translates into CAWRSGRGSDTQYF.

This rearrangement joins TRBV19 to TRBJ2-7, with TRBD2 matching over 11 bases. The CDR3 extends over 15 amino acids. V shed 5 bases, J shed 3 bases, and the junction held 6 bases outside the gene matches. Germline CDR1 is LNHDA and CDR2 is SQIVND (reference sequence). The CDR3 sequence: CASSVLAGVGYEQYF. The CDR3 DNA reads as TGTGCCAGTAGTGTACTAGCGGGAGTTGGCTACGAGCAGTACTTC.

Comments on this clone: The germline gene is not matched at one end of the junction; a read error may be the cause. The V and J genes are TRBV11-2 and TRBJ1-2; a possible D gene is TRBD1 (5 bases). From germline, CDR1 is SGHAT and CDR2 FQNNGV. There are 13 residues in the CDR3. CDR3 nucleotide sequence: TGTGCCGGCAGCTTAGTTATCAGGGAAGGCTACACCTTC. Translated: CAGSLVIREGYTF.

CDR3 nucleotide sequence: TGTGCCACCAGCAGACCGACTAGCGGGATTATGAACACCGGGGAGCTGTTTTTT. This encodes CATSRPTSGIMNTGELFF. The chain carries TRBV15 and TRBJ2-2; 11 positions match TRBD2. The CDR3 is 18 residues long. In germline, CDR1 is LNHNV, CDR2 YYDKDF (reference sequence). V lost 2 bases, J lost 1 base, and 6 bases stayed unmatched.

The chain has TRBV7-9 and TRBJ2-2; weak D call: TRBD1 (5 bases). V was clipped by 2 bases and J by 3 bases, with 10 bases between them. This CDR3 contains 15 residues. From germline, CDR1 is SEHNR and CDR2 FQNEAQ (reference sequence). The CDR3 coding sequence is TGTGCCAGCAGCTTACAACAGGCTGACACCGGGGAGCTGTTTTTT. Amino acid sequence: CASSLQQADTGELFF.

This clone was observed a single time. This chain links TRBV11-3 with TRBJ2-7, with D maybe TRBD1 (6 bases). V was pared by 5 bases and J by 3 bases, with 14 bases between. Germline CDR1 and CDR2: SGHNT and YENEEA. The CDR3 is 14 amino acids. CDR3 loop: CASSPGDGGYEQYF. As DNA, the CDR3 is TGTGCCAGCAGCCCAGGGGACGGTGGCTACGAGCAGTACTTC.

The rearrangement joins TRBV7-2 to TRBJ2-3, with D hard to call. Germline CDR1 reads SGHTA; CDR2 reads FQGNSA. Trimming pared 7 bases from V and 0 bases from J, leaving 14 bases between. CDR3 size: 15 residues. CDR3 nucleotide sequence: TGTGCCAGCACACCCTATCGCCCTAGCACAGATACGCAGTATTTT. Translation gives CASTPYRPSTDTQYF. Variable domain in full (rest from reference TRBV7-2 and TRBJ2-3): GAGVSQSPSNKVTEKGKDVELRCDPISGHTALYWYRQSLGQGLEFLIYFQGNSAPDKSGLPSDRFSAERTGGSVSTLTIQRTQQEDSAVYLCASTPYRPSTDTQYFGPGTRLTVL.

The rearrangement joins TRBV9 to TRBJ2-4; D ambiguous. The CDR3 is 15 amino acids. Germline CDR1 reads SGDLS; CDR2 reads YYNGEE. The V gene lost 0 bases and the J gene lost 3 bases, with 10 bases spanning the gap. CDR3 residues: CASSVGSSDKNIQYF. As DNA, the CDR3 is TGTGCCAGCAGCGTAGGAAGTAGTGACAAAAACATTCAGTACTTC.

The CDR3 loop is CASSFGGTGANVLTF. CDR3 nucleotides: TGTGCCAGCAGCTTCGGCGGTACTGGGGCCAACGTCCTGACTTTC. The chain links TRBV5-4 to TRBJ2-6; unclear D gene. This CDR3 has 15 residues. Germline assignment: CDR1 SGHNT and CDR2 YYREEE (reference sequence). V was pared by 2 bases and J by 2 bases, with 8 bases between. The full variable domain, rest sourced from reference TRBV5-4 and TRBJ2-6, is ETGVTQSPTHLIKTRGQQVTLRCSSQSGHNTVSWYQQALGQGPQFIFQYYREEENGRGNFPPRFSGLQFPNYSSELNVNALELDDSALYLCASSFGGTGANVLTFGAGSRLTVL.

The chain has TRBV30 and TRBJ1-5, with D possibly matching TRBD1 (6 bases). The CDR3 totals 15 residues. From germline, CDR1 is GTSNPN and CDR2 SVGIG (reference sequence). The V and J ends lost 0 bases and 7 bases respectively, with 16 bases between them. DNA of the CDR3: TGTGCCTGGAGTGTACCGGCGGGGGCTCGGCAGCCCCAGCATTTT. This codes for CAWSVPAGARQPQHF.

Details on this clone: The same CDR3 can be traced to other DNA sequences in this sample. V usage is TRBV6-1 and J usage is TRBJ2-2; tentative D call: TRBD1 (6 bases). V lost 2 bases and J 4 bases, leaving 11 bases between the germline ends. This CDR3 region has 15 residues. The germline V gene has CDR1 MNHNS and CDR2 SASEGT. The CDR3 nucleotides read TGTGCCAGCAGTGAACAGGCAGGGGTCACCGGGGAGCTGTTTTTT. It is translated as CASSEQAGVTGELFF.

V is TRBV7-6 and J is TRBJ1-2; D ambiguous. V gave up 1 base and J gave up 4 bases, with 7 bases separating them. The germline V gene has CDR1 SGHVS and CDR2 FNYEAQ. The CDR3 has 13 amino acids. This chain's CDR3 is CASSLDIAYGYTF. CDR3 in DNA: TGTGCCAGCAGCTTAGACATAGCCTATGGCTACACCTTC. Drawing the rest from reference TRBV7-6 and TRBJ1-2, the complete variable domain is GAGVSQSPRYKVTKRGQDVALRCDPISGHVSLYWYRQALGQGPEFLTYFNYEAQQDKSGLPNDRFSAERPEGSISTLTIQRTEQRDSAMYRCASSLDIAYGYTFGSGTRLTVV.

J is TRBJ1-3 and V is TRBV7-9, with D possibly TRBD1 on 5 matching bases. The V and J ends lost 5 bases and 8 bases respectively, with 19 bases between them. The CDR3 loop spans 15 amino acids. Germline CDR1 SEHNR, CDR2 FQNEAQ (reference sequence). Written as DNA, the CDR3 is TGTGCCAGCAGCCAGGGCAGTGGGGGTCCTTACACCATATATTTT. It specifies CASSQGSGGPYTIYF.

The chain carries TRBV10-3 and TRBJ1-5, with TRBD1 identical over 9 bases. The ends lost 6 bases at V and 5 bases at J; junction bases unmatched: 5. Germline CDR1 is ENHRY and CDR2 is SYGVKD. The length of the CDR3 is 14 residues. The CDR3 protein is CAIRGQGGDQPQHF. The CDR3 region has the DNA TGTGCCATCAGGGGACAGGGAGGAGATCAGCCCCAGCATTTT.

This clone was found a few times. The chain combines TRBV20-1 with TRBJ2-5; D remains unclear. CDR1 and CDR2 (germline): DFQATT, SNEGSKA (reference sequence). This CDR3 comprises 11 residues. CDR3 amino acids: CARAYQETQYF. The CDR3 coding sequence is TGCGCCCGGGCGTACCAAGAGACCCAGTACTTC.

The gene calls are TRBV7-2 and TRBJ2-1; 9 bases match TRBD2. Germline CDR1 and CDR2: SGHTA and FQGNSA. The junction had 1 base not matched to a gene; V was cut back by 5 bases and J by 2 bases. There are 14 residues in the CDR3. The CDR3 DNA follows: TGTGCCAGCAGCCGACTAGCGGCCTACAATGAGCAGTTCTTC. Encoded protein: CASSRLAAYNEQFF.